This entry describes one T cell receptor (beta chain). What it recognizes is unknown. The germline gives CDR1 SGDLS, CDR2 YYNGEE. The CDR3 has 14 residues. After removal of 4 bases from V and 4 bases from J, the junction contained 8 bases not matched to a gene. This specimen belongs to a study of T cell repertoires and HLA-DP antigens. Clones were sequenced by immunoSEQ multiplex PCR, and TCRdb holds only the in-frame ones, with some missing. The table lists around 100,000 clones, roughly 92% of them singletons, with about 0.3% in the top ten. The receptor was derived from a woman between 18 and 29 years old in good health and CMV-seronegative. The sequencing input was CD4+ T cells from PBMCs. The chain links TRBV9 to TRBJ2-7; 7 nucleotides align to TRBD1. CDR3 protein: CASSTGTERYEQYF. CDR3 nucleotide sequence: TGTGCCAGCAGCACTGGGACAGAACGGTACGAGCAGTACTTC.